Listed below are T cell receptor beta chains from one sample, sequenced in a study of blood T cell repertoires in COVID-19. The protocol was immunoSEQ multiplex PCR, while the TCRdb copy is restricted to in-frame clones and leaves out a portion. The table has about 270,000 clones, 65% to 90% seen once. Sequenced: peripheral blood. These receptors all stem from a human donor in a cohort sampled during active COVID-19. The CDR3 runs from the conserved cysteine through the conserved F or W. Fields, in order: clone size, J gene, V gene, D gene, CDR3 DNA, CDR3 protein. A D gene is named only where the DNA matches it firmly. Size is omitted from some rows. Given values are once, few, many or a class for expanded clones.

clone size: -; J gene: TRBJ2-6; V gene: TRBV3-1/TRBV3-2; D gene: -; CDR3 DNA: TGTGCCAGCAGCCATTCTTCTGGGGCCAACGTCCTGACTTTC; CDR3 protein: CASSHSSGANVLTF
clone size: -; J gene: TRBJ1-2; V gene: TRBV10-3; D gene: TRBD1; CDR3 DNA: TGTGCCATTTCCGGGACAGGGACGCGGAGCTATGGCTACACCTTC; CDR3 protein: CAISGTGTRSYGYTF
clone size: -; J gene: TRBJ1-1; V gene: TRBV27; D gene: TRBD1; CDR3 DNA: TGTGCCAGCAGTTCCAGGGGGCTTGGAGCTTTCTTT; CDR3 protein: CASSSRGLGAFF
clone size: -; J gene: TRBJ1-1; V gene: TRBV29-1; D gene: TRBD1; CDR3 DNA: TGCAGCGTTGGAGGGACAGTTCTTACTGAAGCTTTCTTT; CDR3 protein: CSVGGTVLTEAFF
clone size: -; J gene: TRBJ1-3; V gene: TRBV6-2/TRBV6-3; D gene: -; CDR3 DNA: TGTGCCAGCAGTTACTCGACAAGCTCTGGAAACACCATATATTTT; CDR3 protein: CASSYSTSSGNTIYF
clone size: -; J gene: TRBJ2-2; V gene: TRBV6-5; D gene: -; CDR3 DNA: TGTGCCAGCACCCCTCACAGGGCCGGGGAGCTGTTTTTT; CDR3 protein: CASTPHRAGELFF
clone size: -; J gene: TRBJ2-1; V gene: TRBV7-2; D gene: TRBD2; CDR3 DNA: TGTGCCAGCAGCTCGGGACTACACTACAATGAGCAGTTCTTC; CDR3 protein: CASSSGLHYNEQFF
clone size: -; J gene: TRBJ2-1; V gene: TRBV5-1; D gene: TRBD2; CDR3 DNA: TGCGCCAGCAGCTCAGTAGCGGGGGCCCTCCATGAGCAGTTCTTC; CDR3 protein: CASSSVAGALHEQFF
clone size: -; J gene: TRBJ2-5; V gene: TRBV5-6; D gene: -; CDR3 DNA: TGTGCCAGCAGCCCAGGGAAGGCTGAAGAGACCCAGTACTTC; CDR3 protein: CASSPGKAEETQYF
clone size: -; J gene: TRBJ2-6; V gene: TRBV25-1; D gene: -; CDR3 DNA: TGTGCCAGCAGTCGCGGTCCGCGGGTCGGTGGGGCCAACGTCCTGACTTTC; CDR3 protein: CASSRGPRVGGANVLTF
clone size: -; J gene: TRBJ2-1; V gene: TRBV15; D gene: TRBD2; CDR3 DNA: TGTGCCACCAGCCGAGCGGGAGAGGGGAGCTCCTACAATGAGCAGTTCTTC; CDR3 protein: CATSRAGEGSSYNEQFF
clone size: few; J gene: TRBJ2-1; V gene: TRBV3-1/TRBV3-2; D gene: TRBD1; CDR3 DNA: TGTGCCAGCTCGGCAAAGGGACAGTTTTACAATGAGCAGTTCTTC; CDR3 protein: CASSAKGQFYNEQFF
clone size: -; J gene: TRBJ1-5; V gene: TRBV7-9; D gene: -; CDR3 DNA: TGTGCCAGCAGCTTACGGGGAGATCAGCCCCAGCATTTT; CDR3 protein: CASSLRGDQPQHF
clone size: -; J gene: TRBJ1-1; V gene: TRBV10-2; D gene: -; CDR3 DNA: TGCGCCAGCAGTGAGCCGCTGAGGACAGCAAGGGACACTGAAGCTTTCTTT; CDR3 protein: CASSEPLRTARDTEAFF
clone size: -; J gene: TRBJ2-1; V gene: TRBV5-1; D gene: TRBD2; CDR3 DNA: TGCGCCAGCAGCGCGACTAGCGGGGGAAACAATGAGCAGTTCTTC; CDR3 protein: CASSATSGGNNEQFF
clone size: -; J gene: TRBJ2-3; V gene: TRBV30; D gene: -; CDR3 DNA: TGTGCCTGTATCCCCGGCACAGATACGCAGTATTTT; CDR3 protein: CACIPGTDTQYF
clone size: -; J gene: TRBJ2-5; V gene: TRBV3-1/TRBV3-2; D gene: -; CDR3 DNA: TGTGCCAGCAGCCAAGATCCCCCCGGCAGGGCAGAGACCCAGTACTTC; CDR3 protein: CASSQDPPGRAETQYF
clone size: -; J gene: TRBJ2-3; V gene: TRBV24-1; D gene: -; CDR3 DNA: TGTGCCTCCCGGGGGGCGGGCAGCACAGATACGCAGTATTTT; CDR3 protein: CASRGAGSTDTQYF
clone size: -; J gene: TRBJ1-1; V gene: TRBV9; D gene: TRBD1; CDR3 DNA: TGTGCCAGCAGCGCCGACAGGGGGCCTGAAGCTTTCTTT; CDR3 protein: CASSADRGPEAFF
clone size: -; J gene: TRBJ2-5; V gene: TRBV24-1; D gene: -; CDR3 DNA: TGTGCCACCAGTGACCTGGACAGCCATAGGACCCAGTACTTC; CDR3 protein: CATSDLDSHRTQYF
clone size: -; J gene: TRBJ2-1; V gene: TRBV24-1; D gene: TRBD1; CDR3 DNA: TGTGCCACCAGTGCTGGGACAGGGAGGTTCAATGAGCAGTTCTTC; CDR3 protein: CATSAGTGRFNEQFF
clone size: -; J gene: TRBJ2-1; V gene: TRBV10-3; D gene: TRBD2; CDR3 DNA: TGTGCCATCAGTGCGGCGGGACTAGCGGGAGGTAATGAGCAGTTCTTC; CDR3 protein: CAISAAGLAGGNEQFF
clone size: -; J gene: TRBJ1-5; V gene: TRBV28; D gene: -; CDR3 DNA: TGTGCCAGCAGTGGGCCGAATAGCAATCAGCCCCAGCATTTT; CDR3 protein: CASSGPNSNQPQHF
clone size: -; J gene: TRBJ2-1; V gene: TRBV4-1; D gene: TRBD2; CDR3 DNA: TGCGCCAGCAGCCGTAGCGGGAGGGGAGTCAATGAGCAGTTCTTC; CDR3 protein: CASSRSGRGVNEQFF
clone size: few; J gene: TRBJ1-1; V gene: TRBV3-1/TRBV3-2; D gene: -; CDR3 DNA: TGTGCCAGCAGCCAAGACTCTGAAGCTTTCTTT; CDR3 protein: CASSQDSEAFF
clone size: -; J gene: TRBJ2-7; V gene: TRBV7-9; D gene: -; CDR3 DNA: TGTGCCAGCAGCTTAGATTACGGGGGCTACGAGCAGTACTTC; CDR3 protein: CASSLDYGGYEQYF
clone size: -; J gene: TRBJ1-4; V gene: TRBV19; D gene: TRBD1; CDR3 DNA: TGTGCCAGTCGACTACAGGGGTTCGATAATGAAAAACTGTTTTTT; CDR3 protein: CASRLQGFDNEKLFF
clone size: -; J gene: TRBJ1-1; V gene: TRBV7-8; D gene: TRBD1; CDR3 DNA: TGTGCCAGCAGCCCCCGACAGGGGTTGGACACTGAAGCTTTCTTT; CDR3 protein: CASSPRQGLDTEAFF
clone size: -; J gene: TRBJ2-1; V gene: TRBV14; D gene: TRBD2; CDR3 DNA: TGTGCCAGCAGCCAACACCTAGCGGGTCCCAATGAGCAGTTCTTC; CDR3 protein: CASSQHLAGPNEQFF
clone size: -; J gene: TRBJ2-7; V gene: TRBV11-2; D gene: TRBD1; CDR3 DNA: TGTGCCAGCAGCTTACCCGACAGGGCCTACGAGCAGTACTTC; CDR3 protein: CASSLPDRAYEQYF
clone size: -; J gene: TRBJ1-1; V gene: TRBV7-8; D gene: -; CDR3 DNA: TGTGCCAGCAGCTTAGCGGGGAGTCAGCTTAAAGCTTTCTTT; CDR3 protein: CASSLAGSQLKAFF
clone size: -; J gene: TRBJ2-2; V gene: TRBV2; D gene: TRBD1; CDR3 DNA: TGTGCCAGCAGGTCGGGACAGGCGAACACCGGGGAGCTGTTTTTT; CDR3 protein: CASRSGQANTGELFF
clone size: -; J gene: TRBJ2-3; V gene: TRBV5-1; D gene: -; CDR3 DNA: TGCGCCAGCAGCGAACAGGGTTTTACAGATACGCAGTATTTT; CDR3 protein: CASSEQGFTDTQYF
clone size: -; J gene: TRBJ1-5; V gene: TRBV2; D gene: -; CDR3 DNA: TGTGCCAGCAGTGAAATTGTTCCGGGAGTTGGTCAGCCCCAGCATTTT; CDR3 protein: CASSEIVPGVGQPQHF
clone size: -; J gene: TRBJ1-2; V gene: TRBV27; D gene: -; CDR3 DNA: TGTGCCAGCAGTTTATCCGGGGGCTATGGCTACACCTTC; CDR3 protein: CASSLSGGYGYTF
clone size: -; J gene: TRBJ1-2; V gene: TRBV7-9; D gene: -; CDR3 DNA: TGTGCCAGCAGCTCCGACCGCAGGGGCGCCAACTATGGCTACACCTTC; CDR3 protein: CASSSDRRGANYGYTF
clone size: -; J gene: TRBJ2-4; V gene: TRBV14; D gene: TRBD1; CDR3 DNA: TGTGCCAGCAGCCTACAACAGGGGGCGGCCAAAAACATTCAGTACTTC; CDR3 protein: CASSLQQGAAKNIQYF
clone size: -; J gene: TRBJ1-2; V gene: TRBV5-1; D gene: -; CDR3 DNA: TGCGCCAGCAGCTTCTTGGGGGCGGAGGACTATGGCTACACCTTC; CDR3 protein: CASSFLGAEDYGYTF
clone size: -; J gene: TRBJ1-4; V gene: TRBV5-4; D gene: -; CDR3 DNA: TGTGCCAGCAGCTTCGGGAAAAGTAATGAAAAACTGTTTTTT; CDR3 protein: CASSFGKSNEKLFF
clone size: -; J gene: TRBJ2-1; V gene: TRBV3-1/TRBV3-2; D gene: -; CDR3 DNA: TGTGCCAGCAGCCAAAGGGCCGGGAGAGACAATGAGCAGTTCTTC; CDR3 protein: CASSQRAGRDNEQFF
clone size: few; J gene: TRBJ2-7; V gene: TRBV18; D gene: -; CDR3 DNA: TGTGCCAGCTCATCGGGGCAGGGGGGAATCGGAGGCTACGAGCAGTACTTC; CDR3 protein: CASSSGQGGIGGYEQYF
clone size: -; J gene: TRBJ2-2; V gene: TRBV28; D gene: TRBD2; CDR3 DNA: TGTGCCAGCAGTTTACCAGCGGGAGGGGCCGGGGAGCTGTTTTTT; CDR3 protein: CASSLPAGGAGELFF
clone size: -; J gene: TRBJ1-2; V gene: TRBV13; D gene: TRBD1; CDR3 DNA: TGTGCCAGCAGCTTATTGCAGGGGGCGACTGGCTACACCTTC; CDR3 protein: CASSLLQGATGYTF
clone size: -; J gene: TRBJ2-7; V gene: TRBV7-2; D gene: -; CDR3 DNA: TGTGCCAGCAGCTTATACAGCGGGGAGCAGTACTTC; CDR3 protein: CASSLYSGEQYF
clone size: once; J gene: TRBJ1-1; V gene: TRBV28; D gene: -; CDR3 DNA: TGTGCCAGCAGTTTGTCGGGGGTACAGTACACTGAAGCTTTCTTT; CDR3 protein: CASSLSGVQYTEAFF